This T cell receptor beta chain was recovered during a study of blood T cell repertoires in COVID-19. Residents of approximately 25 US areas, aged about 18 to 89 years, made up the participants. Participant-given clinical history determined each cohort assignment. Participants in the exposed group had met a COVID-19 case in the 2 weeks before joining the study. Source study methods: Estimation of nucleated cell counts relied on the amplification of reference gene primers. TCRdb keeps only in-frame clones here, not all; method: immunoSEQ multiplex PCR. Clone size and the V and J calls come from that table; the DNA yielded D and trimming. The sample yields some 190,000 clones, approximately 80% seen once. V lost 4 bases, J lost 5 bases, and 7 bases stayed unmatched. The CDR3 extends over 15 amino acids. Germline values: CDR1 SNHLY, CDR2 FYNNEI.

The chain has TRBV2 and TRBJ2-7; 11 bases are a match to TRBD2. Specimen: PBMCs or T cells enriched from blood (not recorded which). This receptor was taken from a man in his 60s who had been exposed to COVID-19. For the CDR3, the DNA is TGTGCCAGCAGTGGCTCTAGCGGGAGGATCCACGAGCAGTACTTC. Its protein product is CASSGSSGRIHEQYF.